One sample yielded the 12 T cell receptor beta chains listed below, sequenced in a study of blood T cell repertoires in COVID-19. Generated by immunoSEQ multiplex PCR, the TCRdb table keeps only in-frame clones and is missing some. The table includes 150,000 to 180,000 clones, under 90% detected once. The specimen sequenced was peripheral blood. These TCRs come from a man aged 60 to 69 with acute or convalescent COVID-19.

The gene calls are TRBV7-9 and TRBJ1-4; D call uncertain. Germline lookup yields CDR1 SEHNR and CDR2 FQNEAQ (reference sequence). V shed 1 base and J shed 8 bases, with 8 bases lying between them. This CDR3 comprises 13 residues. CDR3 protein: CASSLEFGEKLFF. In DNA form, the CDR3 reads TGTGCCAGCAGCTTAGAGTTCGGGGAAAAACTGTTTTTT.

There are a few counts of this clone. The chain couples TRBV19 to TRBJ1-2; 8 bases are shared with TRBD1. The CDR3 spans 17 residues. Germline V gives CDR1 LNHDA, CDR2 SQIVND (reference sequence). V was clipped by 1 base and J by 3 bases; unmatched bases: 10. CDR3 sequence: CASSIGTGRRMDYGYTF. DNA of the CDR3: TGTGCCAGTAGTATAGGGACAGGGAGAAGGATGGACTATGGCTACACCTTC.

This rearrangement joins TRBV6-2 or TRBV6-3 to TRBJ2-7; 7 nucleotides align to TRBD1. The length of the CDR3 is 14 residues. Unmatched junction bases numbered 7, after V lost 3 bases and J lost 5 bases. The V gene's germline CDR1 is MNHEY and CDR2 SVGEGT. The CDR3 spells CASSYEARGNEQYF. CDR3 in DNA: TGTGCCAGCAGTTATGAGGCCAGGGGGAACGAGCAGTACTTC.

The chain joins TRBV5-4 to TRBJ1-2; D is perhaps TRBD1 (6 bases). CDR3 size: 15 residues. CDR1 and CDR2 from the germline V gene are SGHNT and YYREEE (reference sequence). V shed 5 bases and J shed 9 bases, with 23 bases lying between them. CDR3 residues: CASSSSGDKGLSYTF. CDR3 DNA sequence: TGTGCCAGCAGTTCCTCCGGGGACAAGGGGCTGAGCTACACCTTC.

This chain links TRBV6-5 with TRBJ2-7; D is perhaps TRBD1 (5 bases). The CDR3 contains 15 residues. The germline V and J ends were trimmed by 2 bases and 0 bases, with 11 bases remaining between them. CDR1 MNHEY and CDR2 SVGAGI come from the germline V gene. The CDR3 loop is CASSYRGESSYEQYF. CDR3 DNA sequence: TGTGCCAGCAGTTACAGGGGCGAGAGCTCCTACGAGCAGTACTTC.

This chain links TRBV28 with TRBJ2-7, with TRBD1 matching over 7 bases. The trim removed 7 bases at V and 0 bases at J, leaving 9 bases unmatched. The CDR3 runs to 15 residues. Germline V gives CDR1 MDHEN, CDR2 SYDVKM. The CDR3 region is CASTRTGASSYEQYF. For the CDR3, the DNA is TGTGCCAGCACCCGAACAGGGGCCTCCTCCTACGAGCAGTACTTC.

The chain links TRBV18 to TRBJ2-7; TRBD2 aligns across 7 bases. J lost 0 bases, V lost 0 bases, and 5 bases had no gene match. Germline CDR1 reads KGHSH; CDR2 reads LQKENI. CDR3 size: 16 residues. The CDR3: CASSPPERGNSYEQYF. In nucleotides, the CDR3 is TGTGCCAGCTCACCACCGGAGCGGGGCAACTCCTACGAGCAGTACTTC.

The chain uses TRBV11-1 and TRBJ2-7; TRBD1 is a possible D gene (6 bases). Germline V lookup: CDR1 SGHAT, CDR2 FQDESV (reference sequence). Trimming pared 1 base from V and 6 bases from J, leaving 13 bases between. CDR3 size: 14 residues. The CDR3 DNA sequence: TGTGCCAGCAGCTTAGGGACAGCTGCAGGCGAGCAGTACTTC. Protein: CASSLGTAAGEQYF.

The gene calls are TRBV4-3 and TRBJ2-3; 13 nucleotides line up with TRBD2. This CDR3 region has 17 residues. Trimming took 3 bases from V and 2 from J; bases not matched to a gene: 5. CDR1 LGHNA and CDR2 YSLEER come from the germline V gene. This CDR3 is CASSQELAGGATDTQYF. In nucleotides, the CDR3 is TGCGCCAGCAGCCAGGAACTAGCGGGGGGGGCCACAGATACGCAGTATTTT.

The chain recombines TRBV6-2 or TRBV6-3 with TRBJ2-3; 11 bases are shared with TRBD2. Germline-derived CDR1 and CDR2 are MNHEY and SVGEGT. There are 15 residues in the CDR3. V dropped 6 bases and J dropped 4; count of bases not matched to a gene: 6. CDR3 residues: CASSGSGRASDTQYF. In nucleotides, the CDR3 is TGTGCCAGCAGCGGTAGCGGGAGGGCCTCAGATACGCAGTATTTT.

The genes are TRBV4-1 and TRBJ2-1; 14 positions match TRBD2. This CDR3 contains 19 residues. The trim removed 3 bases at V and 5 bases at J, leaving 12 bases unmatched. Per the germline V gene, CDR1 is MGHRA and CDR2 is YSYEKL. The CDR3 protein is CASSHPGLAGGPDNNEQFF. CDR3 nucleotides: TGCGCCAGCAGCCACCCTGGACTAGCGGGAGGCCCAGATAACAATGAGCAGTTCTTC.

V and J are TRBV4-3 and TRBJ2-7, with a weak D call TRBD2 (5 bases). Trimming removed 0 bases at V and 2 bases at J, with 17 bases between. Per the germline V gene, CDR1 is LGHNA and CDR2 is YSLEER. This CDR3 spans 17 amino acids. CDR3 sequence (DNA): TGCGCCAGCAGCCAAGAGTTCATTGGACTTTACGCCTACGAGCAGTACTTC. Amino acid sequence: CASSQEFIGLYAYEQYF.